These 8 T cell receptor beta chains were all obtained from the same sample, sequenced in a study of Graves' ophthalmopathy and Graves' hyperthyroidism. Amplified TCR beta CDR3 regions were obtained using RNA transcripts as template. RT-PCR with HTBI primers came first, then second-round multiplex PCR. TCRdb re-analysed the multiplex PCR reads in MiXCR, keeping a single row per CDR3 protein. The sample lists under 800,000 distinct CDR3 sequences; approximately 22% were seen once. Sequencing was carried out using peripheral blood. Receptor source: a woman aged 18 to 35 with stable Graves' hyperthyroidism. Some clones in this sample may be carry-over from other donors' samples.

The sample holds many counts of this clonotype. CDR3 in amino acids: CATSGRDGTYEQYF. In nucleotides, the CDR3 is TGTGCCACCAGTGGTCGGGACGGCACGTACGAGCAGTACTTC. The chain links TRBV24-1 to TRBJ2-7, with D perhaps being TRBD1 or TRBD2 (5 bases each). The CDR3 runs 14 residues. The V gene's germline CDR1 is KGHDR and CDR2 SFDVKD. Trimming stripped 5 bases from V and 4 bases from J, with 14 bases between.

This clonotype was seen many times. The V gene is TRBV7-3, the J gene TRBJ2-5; no clear D gene. CDR3 length equals 13 residues. V was trimmed by 2 bases and J by 1 base, leaving 5 bases between them. The germline gives CDR1 SGHTA, CDR2 FQGTGA. The chain's CDR3 is CASSLWPQETQYF. The CDR3 coding sequence is TGTGCCAGCAGCTTATGGCCCCAAGAGACCCAGTACTTC. Full variable domain (remainder filled in from reference TRBV7-3 and TRBJ2-5): GAGVSQTPSNKVTEKGKYVELRCDPISGHTALYWYRQSLGQGPEFLIYFQGTGAADDSGLPNDRFFAVRPEGSVSTLKIQRTERGDSAVYLCASSLWPQETQYFGPGTRLLVL.

The J gene is TRBJ1-3, the V gene TRBV3-1; 7 bases match TRBD1. The germline gives CDR1 LGHDT, CDR2 YNNKEL (reference sequence). The length of the CDR3 is 14 residues. Trimming at V came to 5 bases and at J to 7 bases, leaving 8 bases not matched to a gene. The CDR3 DNA is TGTGCCAGCAGCGAGTCAGGCAGGGGGAACACCATATATTTT. It yields the protein CASSESGRGNTIYF.

The chain uses TRBV29-1 and TRBJ1-1; the D gene is possibly TRBD1 (5 bases). Germline-derived CDR1 and CDR2 are SQVTM and ANQGSEA. This CDR3 is built from 15 residues. V lost 0 bases and J 1 base, leaving 12 bases between the germline ends. CDR3 sequence reads: CSVEDPWGSNTEAFF. CDR3 in DNA: TGCAGCGTTGAAGATCCGTGGGGCTCGAACACTGAAGCTTTCTTT. The full variable domain, rest sourced from reference TRBV29-1 and TRBJ1-1, is SAVISQKPSRDICQRGTSLTIQCQVDSQVTMMFWYRQQPGQSLTLIATANQGSEATYESGFVIDKFPISRPNLTFSTLTVSNMSPEDSSIYLCSVEDPWGSNTEAFFGQGTRLTVV.

This clonotype appeared many times. The chain has TRBV7-3 and TRBJ1-1, with D hard to call. Trimming removed 0 bases from V and 0 bases from J, with 8 bases in between. CDR3 length: 15 amino acids. Germline-derived CDR1 and CDR2 are SGHTA and FQGTGA. CDR3 in DNA: TGTGCCAGCAGCTTAACGTACAGATTGAACACTGAAGCTTTCTTT. It translates to CASSLTYRLNTEAFF.

V is TRBV19 and J is TRBJ1-2; D uncertain. The CDR3 is 12 amino acids. CDR1 is LNHDA, CDR2 SQIVND, per germline (reference sequence). V lost 5 bases and J lost 6, with 10 bases in between. For the CDR3, the DNA is TGTGCCAGTAGTCTCGGGCAGGATGGCTACACCTTC. Protein: CASSLGQDGYTF.

This clonotype was seen repeatedly, ten times or more. The genes are TRBV5-1 and TRBJ2-7; 9 positions match TRBD1. This CDR3 contains 14 residues. V shed 4 bases, J shed 5 bases, and the junction held 7 bases outside the gene matches. In germline, CDR1 is SGHRS, CDR2 YFSETQ. The CDR3 region is CASSDGQGIDEQYF. CDR3 coding DNA: TGCGCCAGCAGCGACGGACAGGGGATCGACGAGCAGTACTTC.

This clonotype was detected ten times or more. The chain joins TRBV7-3 to TRBJ2-2; possibly TRBD1 for D (5 bases). The CDR3 contains 13 residues. Germline CDR1 SGHTA, CDR2 FQGTGA. V was pared by 4 bases and J by 7 bases, with 10 bases between. CDR3 loop: CASSSGADGELFF. DNA for the CDR3: TGTGCCAGCAGCTCTGGGGCGGACGGGGAGCTGTTTTTT.